The 10 T cell receptor beta chains listed next were all sequenced from one sample in a study of cytotoxic CD8 clonotypes in ibrutinib-treated CLL (dated by TCRdb to about 2021). The label giving this sample's time point can be read as: approximately 2 years on ibrutinib. To prepare the library, the immunoSEQ multiplex PCR assay was applied. TCRdb holds this immuneACCESS table with in-frame rearrangements only. Some clones are missing; in checked studies, unresolved V genes explain under half, and the rest has no known cause. This sample has about 60,000 clones in its table, and around 60% of those were observed once. The ten top clones hold around 21% of the sample. The sequences come from PBMCs, collected after 24 months of ibrutinib treatment. The source of these receptors is a human donor with chronic lymphocytic leukemia.

The rearrangement uses TRBV19 and TRBJ1-6; D gene unclear. The CDR3 totals 12 residues. The ends were cut back, 1 base at V and 9 bases at J, with 4 bases in the middle. Germline V gene sequence: CDR1 LNHDA, CDR2 SQIVND (reference sequence). Here the CDR3 reads CASSIGFSPLHF. The CDR3 DNA is TGTGCCAGTAGTATAGGTTTTTCACCCCTCCACTTT.

The rearrangement uses TRBV28 and TRBJ1-4; the D is unclear. V lost 6 bases and J lost 10, with 6 bases in between. CDR1 MDHEN and CDR2 SYDVKM come from the germline V gene. This CDR3 region has 10 residues. The CDR3 sequence: CASRRAKLFF. The CDR3 DNA follows: TGTGCCAGCAGAAGGGCAAAACTGTTTTTT.

This clone was counted once. The gene calls are TRBV2 and TRBJ2-5, with D unresolved. This CDR3 is 15 amino acids long. Germline CDR1 reads SNHLY; CDR2 reads FYNNEI. V dropped 6 bases and J dropped 0 bases, with 14 bases sitting between them. CDR3 protein: CASRSVGRDQETQYF. The CDR3 nucleotides are TGTGCCAGCAGATCAGTAGGACGGGACCAAGAGACCCAGTACTTC. The full variable domain, its missing parts supplied by reference TRBV2 and TRBJ2-5, is EPEVTQTPSHQVTQMGQEVILRCVPISNHLYFYWYRQILGQKVEFLVSFYNNEISEKSEIFDDQFSVERPDGSNFTLKIRSTKLEDSAMYFCASRSVGRDQETQYFGPGTRLLVL.

The rearrangement uses TRBV7-9 and TRBJ1-6; D is uncertain. CDR1 and CDR2 (germline): SEHNR, FQNEAQ (reference sequence). The CDR3 has 14 residues. V shed 5 bases and J shed 10 bases, with 15 bases lying between them. The CDR3 sequence: CASSPGSRGSPLHF. In DNA form, the CDR3 reads TGTGCCAGCAGCCCGGGTAGTAGAGGATCACCCCTCCACTTT.

V and J are TRBV11-1 and TRBJ1-2; TRBD1 matches 8 bases. The CDR3 runs to 16 residues. J lost 4 bases, V lost 5 bases, and 12 bases had no gene match. Germline-derived CDR1 and CDR2 are SGHAT and FQDESV (reference sequence). DNA of the CDR3: TGTGCCAGCAGCCTATTTGGAGACAGGGGAAGCTATGGCTACACCTTC. This gives the protein CASSLFGDRGSYGYTF.

V is TRBV10-3 and J is TRBJ2-1, with 12 bases that match TRBD2. Germline-derived CDR1 and CDR2 are ENHRY and SYGVKD. The junction had 1 base not matched to a gene; V was cut back by 6 bases and J by 4 bases. The CDR3 contains 14 residues. The CDR3 bases are TGTGCCATCAGGACTAGCGGGGGATACAATGAGCAGTTCTTC. As protein: CAIRTSGGYNEQFF.

This clone was observed a few times. The rearrangement joins TRBV2 to TRBJ1-5, with a tentative D call TRBD1 (5 bases). The CDR3 runs to 16 residues. The V gene lost 3 bases and the J gene lost 7 bases, with 19 bases spanning the gap. Germline loops: CDR1 SNHLY, CDR2 FYNNEI. CDR3 residues: CASSDRGAGKVQPQHF. The DNA of the CDR3 is TGTGCCAGCAGTGACCGTGGCGCAGGGAAGGTACAGCCCCAGCATTTT.

CDR3 protein: CASSAGVSRVYNEQFF. In nucleotides, the CDR3 is TGTGCCAGCAGTGCGGGAGTAAGTAGGGTGTACAATGAGCAGTTCTTC. The chain carries TRBV6-1 and TRBJ2-1; tentatively, D is TRBD2 (6 bases). Germline V lookup: CDR1 MNHNS, CDR2 SASEGT. This CDR3 contains 16 residues. Trimming removed 4 bases from V and 4 bases from J, with 17 bases in between.

The chain uses TRBV15 and TRBJ2-5; no clear D gene. Trimming removed 1 base from V and 3 bases from J, with 9 bases in between. Germline V gives CDR1 LNHNV, CDR2 YYDKDF (reference sequence). The CDR3 contains 14 residues. The CDR3 sequence: CATSRVSRKETQYF. DNA for the CDR3: TGTGCCACCAGCAGAGTTAGCAGAAAAGAGACCCAGTACTTC.

The chain combines TRBV5-1 with TRBJ1-2, with D possibly matching TRBD1 (5 bases). The CDR3 consists of 14 residues. CDR1 and CDR2 from the germline V gene are SGHRS and YFSETQ. With 0 bases removed from V and 2 bases from J, the gap between germline ends came to 8 bases. The CDR3 DNA reads TGCGCCAGCAGCTTGGAGGGGCTCAACTATGGCTACACCTTC. Residues: CASSLEGLNYGYTF.